The 14 T cell receptor beta chains reported below all come from one sample, sequenced in a study of T cells expressing NK-cell markers. TCRdb re-analyzed the 5' RACE reads; it lists each CDR3 protein once, without DNA. This listing includes about 390,000 distinct CDR3 sequences. The sample was blood T cells: a sorted CD56 or NKG2C T cell subset, CD4+ or CD8+ T cells, or bulk PBMC T cells (not recorded which). These receptor sequences come from a woman in her 50s in good health.

The CDR3 loop reads CSVTTGTAATGELFF. This chain uses TRBV29-1 with TRBJ2-2; TCRdb's D gene call, TRBD2, goes unchecked for lack of DNA. From germline, CDR1 is SQVTM and CDR2 ANQGSEA. This CDR3 is 15 amino acids long.

The J gene is TRBJ2-1, the V gene TRBV29-1; without DNA, the TCRdb call of TRBD1 cannot be checked. The CDR3 length is 14 residues. Germline CDR1 is SQVTM and CDR2 is ANQGSEA. CDR3 amino acids: CSVTDRRVINEQFF.

The V and J genes are TRBV30 and TRBJ2-7; checking the TCRdb D call of TRBD2 is not possible without DNA. The CDR3 extends over 12 amino acids. CDR1 and CDR2 (germline): GTSNPN, SVGIG (reference sequence). The CDR3 region is CAWSVLGPEQYF. Supplemented by reference TRBV30 and TRBJ2-7, the full variable domain reads SQTIHQWPATLVQPVGSPLSLECTVEGTSNPNLYWYRQAAGRGLQLLFYSVGIGQISSEVPQNLSASRPQDRQFILSSKKLLLSDSGFYLCAWSVLGPEQYFGPGTRLTVT.

The chain is built from TRBV7-2 and TRBJ2-1; no DNA is available, so the TRBD2 call from TCRdb remains unchecked. Germline V gives CDR1 SGHTA, CDR2 FQGNSA. The CDR3 is made up of 16 amino acids. Here the CDR3 reads CASSGREGLSYNEQFF.

This sequence joins TRBV19 and TRBJ2-2; the D call from TCRdb, TRBD2, cannot be confirmed without DNA. The germline V gene has CDR1 LNHDA and CDR2 SQIVND (reference sequence). This CDR3 is built from 14 residues. CDR3 loop: CASSIYSVSGELFF. The whole variable domain, remainder taken from reference TRBV19 and TRBJ2-2, is DGGITQSPKYLFRKEGQNVTLSCEQNLNHDAMYWYRQDPGQGLRLIYYSQIVNDFQKGDIAEGYSVSREKKESFPLTVTSAQKNPTAFYLCASSIYSVSGELFFGEGSRLTVL.

The J gene is TRBJ2-1, the V gene TRBV7-8; as DNA is missing, the TRBD2 call by TCRdb cannot be tested. The CDR3 is 15 residues long. Germline V CDR1 and CDR2: SGHVS, FQNEAQ. CDR3 loop: CASSPGTSVANEQFF.

The chain carries TRBV3-1 and TRBJ1-2; there is no DNA to check the TCRdb D call of TRBD1. The CDR3 has 16 residues. Germline V lookup: CDR1 LGHDT, CDR2 YNNKEL (reference sequence). The CDR3 reads CASSQVYGARGGRYTF.

The J gene is TRBJ2-5, the V gene TRBV19. This CDR3 spans 13 amino acids. The V gene's germline CDR1 is LNHDA and CDR2 SQIVND (reference sequence). The chain's CDR3 is CASSMSARETQYF.

The J gene is TRBJ2-3, the V gene TRBV5-1; TCRdb's D call of TRBD2 is untestable without DNA. The length of the CDR3 is 18 residues. CDR1 is SGHRS and CDR2 is YFSETQ in the germline V gene. The CDR3 sequence is CASSSNPGGLVGTDTQYF.

The chain couples TRBV7-9 to TRBJ1-1; TCRdb's D gene call, TRBD1, goes unchecked for lack of DNA. The CDR3 totals 14 residues. Germline assignment: CDR1 SEHNR and CDR2 FQNEAQ (reference sequence). The CDR3 reads CASSLDSQGVEAFF.

This chain links TRBV24-1 with TRBJ1-5. There are 17 residues in the CDR3. Germline assignment: CDR1 KGHDR and CDR2 SFDVKD. The CDR3 reads CATSVVEGDGSNQPQHF.

The chain couples TRBV6-1 to TRBJ1-4; no DNA is available, so the TRBD1 call from TCRdb remains unchecked. The length of the CDR3 is 15 residues. Germline CDR1 reads MNHNS; CDR2 reads SASEGT. CDR3 sequence reads: CASSEGGQVNEKLFF.

This chain joins TRBV14 and TRBJ2-1; the D gene TCRdb calls, TRBD1, cannot be checked with no DNA. Germline V gene lookup returns CDR1 SGHDN and CDR2 FVKESK. The CDR3 is 14 amino acids. Here the CDR3 reads CASSRDRGLFEQFF.

The chain carries TRBV2 and TRBJ2-3. The CDR3 loop spans 13 amino acids. The germline V gene has CDR1 SNHLY and CDR2 FYNNEI. CDR3 residues: CASSWVMRDTQYF. The full variable domain, with the rest looked up from reference TRBV2 and TRBJ2-3, is EPEVTQTPSHQVTQMGQEVILRCVPISNHLYFYWYRQILGQKVEFLVSFYNNEISEKSEIFDDQFSVERPDGSNFTLKIRSTKLEDSAMYFCASSWVMRDTQYFGPGTRLTVL.